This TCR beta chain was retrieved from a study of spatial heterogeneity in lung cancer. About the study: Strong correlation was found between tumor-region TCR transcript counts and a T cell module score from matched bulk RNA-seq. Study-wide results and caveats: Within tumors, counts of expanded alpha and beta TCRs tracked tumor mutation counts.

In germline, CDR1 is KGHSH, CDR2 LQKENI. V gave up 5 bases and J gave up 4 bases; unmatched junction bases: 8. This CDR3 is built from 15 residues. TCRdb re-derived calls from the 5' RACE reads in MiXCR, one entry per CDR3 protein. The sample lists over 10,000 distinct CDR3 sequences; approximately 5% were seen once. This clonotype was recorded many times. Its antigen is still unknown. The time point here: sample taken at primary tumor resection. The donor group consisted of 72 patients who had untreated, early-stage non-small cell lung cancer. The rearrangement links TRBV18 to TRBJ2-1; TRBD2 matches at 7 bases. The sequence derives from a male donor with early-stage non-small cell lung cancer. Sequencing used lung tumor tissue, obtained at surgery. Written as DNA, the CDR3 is TGTGCCAGCTCATTTCTAGCGGAGAGATACAATGAGCAGTTCTTC. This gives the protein CASSFLAERYNEQFF.